A single sample gave rise to the 26 T cell receptor beta chains below, sequenced in a study of T cell clonality in common variable immunodeficiency. Profiled with immunoSEQ multiplex PCR; TCRdb holds only in-frame clones, not every one. The sample counts around 39,000 clones, none seen once; the ten largest own 2.5% to 3.5%. The material sequenced was peripheral blood mononuclear cells. Every receptor here comes from a person between 18 and 75 years old in good health.

This clone was found a few times. The CDR3 is CASSLGLRSFTEAFF. The covered CDR3 bases are TGTGCCAGCAGCTTGGGACTTAGGTCGTTCACTGAA. This chain joins TRBV7-8 and TRBJ1-1, with a possible D match to TRBD1 (5 bases). The read stops 3 residues short of the end of the CDR3; the missing end is completed from the germline J gene. V was shortened by 3 bases and J by 4 bases, with 15 bases between the two germline ends. The CDR3 contains 15 residues. CDR1 is SGHVS, CDR2 FQNEAQ, per germline.

The sample holds many counts of this clone. This CDR3 reads CASSPGQGHNEQFF. CDR3 DNA, as far as it was read: TGTGCCAGCAGCCCGGGACAGGGTCACAATGAG. The V gene is TRBV5-6, the J gene TRBJ2-1; TRBD1 matches at 9 bases. The read ends 3 residues shy of where the CDR3 ends; the end is completed using the germline J gene. The CDR3 runs 14 residues. After removal of 4 bases from V and 5 bases from J, the junction contained 4 bases not matched to a gene. Germline CDR1 reads SGHDT; CDR2 reads YYEEEE.

Many counts were recorded for this clone. The read is 3 residues too short to cover the CDR3 end, so that end is filled in from the germline J gene. V gene TRBV20-1 combines with J gene TRBJ2-5, with TRBD2 as a possible D gene (7 bases). V lost 6 bases and J 4 bases, leaving 15 bases between the germline ends. Germline loops: CDR1 DFQATT, CDR2 SNEGSKA (reference sequence). The CDR3 sequence is 13 residues long. Partial CDR3 DNA: TGCAGTGCCCCGGAGGGGGGGTTAGAGACC. It is translated as CSAPEGGLET. The entire CDR3 protein reads CSAPEGGLETQYF.

This clone was seen more than once but under ten times. The read ends 3 residues before the CDR3 terminus; that terminus is restored from the germline J gene. The chain is built from TRBV18 and TRBJ1-2, with 8 nucleotides matching TRBD1. With 0 bases clipped from V and 6 bases from J, the junction kept 6 bases outside the gene matches. The CDR3 consists of 15 residues. CDR1 is KGHSH, CDR2 LQKENI, per germline. CDR3 sequence: CASSPPGQGEDGYTF. CDR3 DNA, as far as it was read: TGTGCCAGCTCACCACCCGGACAGGGCGAGGATGGC.

This clone was counted at least ten times. The read ends 3 residues early relative to the CDR3; the germline J gene fills the gap. This sequence joins TRBV20-1 and TRBJ1-5; 12 bases agree with TRBD1. Losses at the gene ends were 6 bases for V and 7 bases for J; bases not matched to a gene: 10. The CDR3 spans 15 residues. From germline, CDR1 is DFQATT and CDR2 SNEGSKA (reference sequence). The CDR3 sequence is CSAAGTGGFRQPQHF. Partial CDR3 DNA: TGCAGTGCGGCCGGGACAGGGGGCTTCAGGCAGCCC.

This clone was counted many times. The sequence runs out 3 residues before the end of the CDR3; the remainder is reconstructed from the germline J gene. This sequence joins TRBV15 and TRBJ2-4; maybe TRBD1 (5 bases). This CDR3 comprises 18 residues. The germline V gene has CDR1 LNHNV and CDR2 YYDKDF (reference sequence). The V end lost 0 bases, the J end lost 6 bases, and 21 bases lay between the germline ends. The CDR3 protein is CATSRDRQGQRFTNIQYF. The covered CDR3 bases are TGTGCCACCAGCAGAGATCGGCAGGGCCAAAGGTTTACAAACATT.

This clone was observed many times. Read coverage stops 3 residues before the CDR3 terminus; the germline J gene supplies the remainder. The J gene is TRBJ2-2, the V gene TRBV4-1, with 10 bases identical to TRBD2. Unmatched junction bases numbered 7, after V lost 8 bases and J lost 1 base. This CDR3 is 16 amino acids long. The germline V gene encodes CDR1 MGHRA and CDR2 YSYEKL. CDR3 sequence reads: CASGNIAGGNTGELFF. Partial CDR3 DNA: TGCGCCAGCGGGAACATAGCGGGAGGGAACACCGGGGAG.

This clone has a count of ten or more. Sequencing ends 3 residues short of the CDR3 end; the germline J gene provides the rest. This rearrangement joins TRBV20-1 to TRBJ2-7; possible D gene TRBD1, 5 bases. Trimming removed 6 bases at V and 2 bases at J, with 11 bases between. Germline V gene data show CDR1 as DFQATT and CDR2 as SNEGSKA (reference sequence). The length of the CDR3 is 12 residues. The covered CDR3 bases are TGCAGTGCCGAAGGACACCCCTACGAG. It specifies CSAEGHPYE. The complete CDR3 reads CSAEGHPYEQYF.

This clone was seen more than once but under ten times. Incomplete CDR3 DNA: TGTGCCAGCTCACCTTCACAGGACGGCGGGGAG. It specifies CASSPSQDGGE. The complete CDR3 protein is CASSPSQDGGELFF. The chain employs TRBV18 and TRBJ2-2, with D possibly matching TRBD1 (5 bases). The read finishes 3 residues shy of the CDR3 end, and the germline J gene is used to complete it. V dropped 3 bases and J dropped 7 bases, with 12 bases sitting between them. CDR1 is KGHSH and CDR2 is LQKENI in the germline V gene. This CDR3 has 14 amino acids.

Many counts were recorded for this clone. The read halts 3 residues ahead of the CDR3 end, with the missing end drawn from the germline J gene. This rearrangement joins TRBV10-3 to TRBJ2-5; possibly TRBD1 for D (8 bases). This CDR3 is 16 amino acids long. Germline V gene data show CDR1 as ENHRY and CDR2 as SYGVKD. Between the trimmed V and J ends, which lost 6 bases and 5 bases, there was a span of 22 bases. The CDR3 loop is CAISPSTGGGEETQYF. CDR3 bases read: TGTGCCATCAGCCCGTCCACAGGGGGAGGGGAGGAGACC.

This clone was recorded at least ten times. The CDR3 end falls 3 residues outside the read, so it is completed with the germline J gene. The gene calls are TRBV19 and TRBJ2-1, with 8 bases aligning to TRBD2. Unmatched junction bases numbered 8, after V lost 4 bases and J lost 6 bases. The CDR3 is made up of 15 amino acids. CDR1 LNHDA and CDR2 SQIVND come from the germline V gene (reference sequence). The CDR3 DNA, read in part, is TGTGCCAGTAGTACCCAAGCGGGAGTTGGCAATGAG. Translation: CASSTQAGVGNE. The complete CDR3 sequence is CASSTQAGVGNEQFF.

This clone was counted ten times or more. The observed sequence ends 3 residues before the CDR3 terminus, with the missing tail filled in from the germline J gene. The chain carries TRBV19 and TRBJ1-2, with D possibly TRBD1 on 6 matching bases. CDR1 is LNHDA and CDR2 is SQIVND in the germline V gene (reference sequence). The CDR3 loop spans 13 amino acids. The chain's CDR3 is CASSITNREGYTF. The sequenced CDR3 bases are TGTGCCAGTAGTATAACCAACAGGGAAGGC.

Remarks on this clone: The CDR3 end lies 3 residues beyond the end of the read and is filled in from the germline J gene. The chain combines TRBV7-9 with TRBJ2-1; 7 bases are a match to TRBD2. With 1 base clipped from V and 8 bases from J, the junction kept 8 bases outside the gene matches. Germline CDR1 and CDR2: SEHNR and FQNEAQ (reference sequence). CDR3 length: 15 amino acids. The sequenced CDR3 bases are TGTGCCAGCAGCTTAGATGCGGGAGCGATCGATGAG. As protein: CASSLDAGAIDE. The whole CDR3 reads CASSLDAGAIDEQFF.

This clone was counted ten times or more. The read terminates 3 residues before the CDR3 end, so the remaining end is supplied by the germline J gene. This chain joins TRBV5-5 and TRBJ2-7, with unresolved D. The CDR3 has 14 residues. Trimming left V 3 bases short and J 2 bases short, with 12 bases between. Germline values: CDR1 SGHKS, CDR2 YYEKEE (reference sequence). The CDR3 protein is CASSSIRSTYEQYF. Partial CDR3 DNA: TGTGCCAGCAGCTCGATCAGATCCACCTACGAG.

This clone has at least ten counts. Read data end 3 residues before the CDR3 end; the end is taken from the germline J gene. The chain has TRBV19 and TRBJ2-1; D ambiguous. Trimming took 7 bases from V and 0 from J, leaving 13 bases between them. CDR3 size: 15 residues. Germline V CDR1 and CDR2: LNHDA, SQIVND (reference sequence). The CDR3 sequence is CASTRSMSSYNEQFF. CDR3 bases read: TGTGCCAGTACTAGGTCCATGAGCTCCTACAATGAG.

This clone has a count of ten or more. With the read ending 3 residues before the CDR3 end, the germline J gene is used to fill in that end. The chain uses TRBV5-1 and TRBJ1-4, with 9 nucleotides matching TRBD1. In germline, CDR1 is SGHRS, CDR2 YFSETQ. This CDR3 contains 15 residues. V dropped 4 bases and J dropped 8; count of bases not matched to a gene: 9. The CDR3 protein is CASSRSWDRDEKLFF. The DNA read from the CDR3 is TGCGCCAGCAGCCGCTCCTGGGACAGGGACGAAAAA.

This clone is labeled medium-sized. The read halts 3 residues ahead of the CDR3 end, with the missing end drawn from the germline J gene. The chain joins TRBV19 to TRBJ2-1; D unclear. This CDR3 spans 13 amino acids. The germline V gene has CDR1 LNHDA and CDR2 SQIVND (reference sequence). Trimming left V 3 bases short and J 8 bases short, with 11 bases between. The sequenced part of the CDR3 DNA is TGTGCCAGTAGTATTAGGGTTGGGTATGAG. Its protein is CASSIRVGYE. The CDR3 as a whole reads CASSIRVGYEQFF.

This clone was picked up many times. The read is 3 residues too short to cover the CDR3 end, so that end is filled in from the germline J gene. The V gene is TRBV5-5, the J gene TRBJ1-5; D not resolved. The V end was cut by 1 base, the J end by 3 bases, with 11 bases between. This CDR3 contains 15 residues. CDR1 and CDR2 (germline): SGHKS, YYEKEE (reference sequence). CDR3 DNA, as far as it was read: TGTGCCAGCAGCTTGAGTCCCCAGATCAATCAGCCC. Encoded protein: CASSLSPQINQP. The whole CDR3 protein is CASSLSPQINQPQHF.

This clone was seen repeatedly, ten times or more. The read ends 3 residues early relative to the CDR3; the germline J gene fills the gap. The chain uses TRBV2 and TRBJ1-1; a possible D gene is TRBD1 (6 bases). This CDR3 is 13 amino acids long. Trimming cost V 6 bases and J 1 base, with 9 bases left between them. CDR1 SNHLY and CDR2 FYNNEI come from the germline V gene. CDR3 amino acids: CASSNRENTEAFF. CDR3 DNA (partial): TGTGCCAGCAGCAACAGGGAGAACACTGAA.

This clone was detected many times. The read terminates 3 residues before the CDR3 end, so the remaining end is supplied by the germline J gene. The gene calls are TRBV9 and TRBJ1-4; D might be TRBD1 (6 bases). CDR1 SGDLS and CDR2 YYNGEE come from the germline V gene. This CDR3 spans 15 amino acids. Between the trimmed V and J ends, which lost 4 bases and 3 bases, there was a span of 13 bases. The chain's CDR3 is CASSPGQSSNEKLFF. The sequenced CDR3 bases are TGTGCCAGCAGCCCAGGACAGTCCTCTAATGAAAAA.

There are many counts of this clone. Coverage ceases 3 residues before the CDR3 finishes, and the germline J gene fills in the end. The chain is built from TRBV12-3 or TRBV12-4 and TRBJ2-1; 8 bases are shared with TRBD1. The CDR3 covers 15 residues. V lost 6 bases and J lost 5; bases outside the gene matches: 9. The part of the CDR3 DNA that was read is TGTGCCAGCAGCCTCCGACAGGGGTATCACAATGAG. Its protein product is CASSLRQGYHNE. In full, the CDR3 is CASSLRQGYHNEQFF.

This clone occurred many times. The observed sequence ends 3 residues before the CDR3 terminus, with the missing tail filled in from the germline J gene. The chain couples TRBV19 to TRBJ1-3; 7 bases match TRBD1. Germline CDR1 LNHDA, CDR2 SQIVND (reference sequence). Losses at the gene ends were 6 bases for V and 3 bases for J; bases not matched to a gene: 8. The CDR3 is 15 amino acids. The CDR3 reads CASSSGGSFGNTIYF. Incomplete CDR3 DNA: TGTGCCAGTAGCTCAGGGGGGAGTTTTGGAAACACC.

This clone was counted at least ten times. The observed sequence ends 3 residues before the CDR3 terminus, with the missing tail filled in from the germline J gene. This rearrangement joins TRBV19 to TRBJ2-3; tentative D call: TRBD2 (6 bases). Trimming took 2 bases from V and 5 from J, leaving 17 bases between them. The CDR3 sequence is 16 residues long. Germline V lookup: CDR1 LNHDA, CDR2 SQIVND (reference sequence). The sequenced part of the CDR3 DNA is TGTGCCAGTAGTATACGACCAGCGGTGGAGGGAGATACG. Protein: CASSIRPAVEGDT. The full CDR3 is CASSIRPAVEGDTQYF.

The sample holds many counts of this clone. The part of the CDR3 DNA that was read is TGTGCCAGCAGCTTGGGTCGGTTCGGGGAGGGAGAGACC. Its translation: CASSLGRFGEGET. The CDR3 as a whole reads CASSLGRFGEGETQYF. The rearrangement uses TRBV5-4 and TRBJ2-5; 7 nucleotides line up with TRBD2. The read ends 3 residues early relative to the CDR3; the germline J gene fills the gap. The V gene end was trimmed by 0 bases and the J gene end by 4 bases; junction bases not matched to a gene: 9. The CDR3 consists of 16 residues. Germline-derived CDR1 and CDR2 are SGHNT and YYREEE (reference sequence).

This clone appeared many times. The read comes to an end 3 residues before the CDR3 does, leaving the germline J gene to fill in the end. This sequence joins TRBV27 and TRBJ2-4; 10 positions match TRBD2. The CDR3 runs 12 residues. Germline V gene data show CDR1 as MNHEY and CDR2 as SMNVEV (reference sequence). V lost 5 bases and J lost 9; bases outside the gene matches: 1. CDR3 sequence: CASSKREGIQYF. The part of the CDR3 DNA that was read is TGTGCCAGCAGTAAGCGGGAGGGCATT.

Ten or more counts support this clone. The CDR3 extends 3 residues past the end of the read, so its final part is completed from the germline J gene. The chain links TRBV28 to TRBJ2-2; D is possibly TRBD2 (5 bases). The length of the CDR3 is 14 residues. The V gene lost 2 bases and the J gene lost 7 bases, with 11 bases spanning the gap. CDR1 is MDHEN, CDR2 SYDVKM, per germline. The covered CDR3 bases are TGTGCCAGCAGTTTAATTAGGGCGGGCGGGGAG. Residues: CASSLIRAGGE. The CDR3 in full is CASSLIRAGGELFF.